The rows below give T cell receptor beta chains drawn from one sample of a study of a mutant IDH1 vaccine in newly diagnosed glioma. These receptors' targets are unknown. Sequencing used immunoSEQ multiplex PCR; TCRdb keeps in-frame clones, though not all of them. The data contain about 130,000 clones, over 75% of them singletons. The specimen was PBMCs, collected from a glioma patient whose treatment included an IDH1 peptide vaccine. The source of these receptors is a middle-aged man with glioma. CDR3s include the opening cysteine and the closing phenylalanine or tryptophan. D genes are given only for firm matches. Size is omitted from some rows. Given values are once, few, many or a class for expanded clones.

cdr3_nt	cdr3_aa	j_call	v_call	cdr3_length	d_call	clone_size
TGTGCCAGCCGCAACACCGCTCCGGGGACTGAAGCTTTCTTT	CASRNTAPGTEAFF	TRBJ1-1	TRBV18	14	-	once
TGTGCCTGGAGTGTACAGGGCGAGAACACCATATATTTT	CAWSVQGENTIYF	TRBJ1-3	TRBV30	13	-	once
TGTGCCAGCAGCTTAGCTTCGACTAACTACGAGCAGTACTTC	CASSLASTNYEQYF	TRBJ2-7	TRBV11-2	14	-	-
TGTGCCAGCACCTTGTGGAGCGGGGGTCTCAATGAGCAGTTCTTC	CASTLWSGGLNEQFF	TRBJ2-1	TRBV6-1	15	TRBD2	-
TGTGCCAGCAGTTGGCAGGGGCCAGGGACTGAAGCTTTCTTT	CASSWQGPGTEAFF	TRBJ1-1	TRBV5-5	14	-	-
TGTGCCAGCAGTTTACCCCCTCATAGCGGGGGCTCCTACAATGAGCAGTTCTTC	CASSLPPHSGGSYNEQFF	TRBJ2-1	TRBV27	18	TRBD2	-
TGTGCCAGCAGCTCCTTCCCCGCTGTTTCCCGAAGCTCCTACGAGCAGTACTTC	CASSSFPAVSRSSYEQYF	TRBJ2-7	TRBV7-2	18	-	-
TGTGCCATCGGCCTTACAGGGGGGGGGACTATTTACGAGCAGTACTTC	CAIGLTGGGTIYEQYF	TRBJ2-7	TRBV10-3	16	-	-
TGTGCCAGCAGTCTCCGGGCCACAAACACCGGGGAGCTGTTTTTT	CASSLRATNTGELFF	TRBJ2-2	TRBV5-4	15	-	-
TGTGCTAGTGGCCTAACCGGGACAGGGGACACTGAAGCTTTCTTT	CASGLTGTGDTEAFF	TRBJ1-1	TRBV12-5	15	TRBD1	-
TGTGCCACCAGCAGAAATACAGGGATCTATGGCTACACCTTC	CATSRNTGIYGYTF	TRBJ1-2	TRBV15	14	-	-
TGTGCCAGCAGCTTAGCTCCCAGGGCTAGCAATCAGCCCCAGCATTTT	CASSLAPRASNQPQHF	TRBJ1-5	TRBV7-2	16	-	-
TGTGCCAGCTCACCACTTTGGACAGGGGTCGGCACTGAAGCTTTCTTT	CASSPLWTGVGTEAFF	TRBJ1-1	TRBV18	16	TRBD1	-
TGCGCCAGCAGCCCGTGGACAGGGTCGAACACAGATACGCAGTATTTT	CASSPWTGSNTDTQYF	TRBJ2-3	TRBV5-1	16	TRBD1	-
TGTGCCAGCAGCCTGACCCGACAGGGGGTTAGCGGGAGGGGAGATGAGCAGTTCTTC	CASSLTRQGVSGRGDEQFF	TRBJ2-1	TRBV7-6	19	TRBD2	-
TGCAGTGCTAGAGAGGGCTACACCTTC	CSAREGYTF	TRBJ1-2	TRBV20-1	9	-	-
TGTGCCAGCAGCTCCCCGGGACTACCTCTTGGAGAGCAGTACTTC	CASSSPGLPLGEQYF	TRBJ2-7	TRBV5-4	15	TRBD2	once
TGTGCCAGCAGCTTAACCTCGGGGCCCCTACTATTGAACACCGGGGAGCTGTTTTTT	CASSLTSGPLLLNTGELFF	TRBJ2-2	TRBV7-9	19	-	-
TGTGCCAGCAGCTTAGTTGGACAGGGGGGATATCAGCCCCAGCATTTT	CASSLVGQGGYQPQHF	TRBJ1-5	TRBV7-8	16	TRBD1	-
TGTGCCAGCAGCTCCGGACTAGCCCCGGAGACCCAGTACTTC	CASSSGLAPETQYF	TRBJ2-5	TRBV7-2	14	TRBD2	-
TGTGCCACCAGCAGAGGACAGGGAAGCAATCAGCCCCAGCATTTT	CATSRGQGSNQPQHF	TRBJ1-5	TRBV15	15	TRBD1	-
TGTGCCAGTAGGATAATCGGGACCGGGGAGCTGTTTTTT	CASRIIGTGELFF	TRBJ2-2	TRBV19	13	-	-
TGTGCCAGCAGCTTATGGGACGTTAAGACCCAGTACTTC	CASSLWDVKTQYF	TRBJ2-5	TRBV7-6	13	-	-
TGTGCCAGCAGCCCCAATAGAGATTCCCCCGATCAGCCCCAGCATTTT	CASSPNRDSPDQPQHF	TRBJ1-5	TRBV7-6	16	-	-
TGTGCCAGCAGCTTAGTCAAGGGACCGACGTACCAAGAGACCCAGTACTTC	CASSLVKGPTYQETQYF	TRBJ2-5	TRBV7-8	17	-	-
TGTGCCAACCGTGCTGGCCCTGGGGAGACCCAGTACTTC	CANRAGPGETQYF	TRBJ2-5	TRBV10-3	13	-	-
TGTGCCAGCAGTGAAGTGGGTTTCACCGGGGAGCTGTTTTTT	CASSEVGFTGELFF	TRBJ2-2	TRBV2	14	-	-
TGTGCCAGCAGCTTAGAGGGGGCTAGCACAGATACGCAGTATTTT	CASSLEGASTDTQYF	TRBJ2-3	TRBV7-2	15	TRBD1	-
TGTGCCAGCAGTTTTAGCGGGAGCATTTACGAGCAGTACTTC	CASSFSGSIYEQYF	TRBJ2-7	TRBV28	14	TRBD2	-
TGCGCCAGCGAGTCGGATGGGGGTCGAGCTCAGTACTTC	CASESDGGRAQYF	TRBJ2-7	TRBV10-2	13	-	-
TGTGCCAGCAGCCAAGATAGGGGACAGACGCGGGGAAACACCATATATTTT	CASSQDRGQTRGNTIYF	TRBJ1-3	TRBV14	17	TRBD1	-
TGTGCCAGCAGCTTAGGGACAGGGGGACGGACAGATACGCAGTATTTT	CASSLGTGGRTDTQYF	TRBJ2-3	TRBV7-6	16	TRBD1	once
TGTGCCAGCAGCCACGATAGCTACGAGCAGTACTTC	CASSHDSYEQYF	TRBJ2-7	TRBV11-2	12	-	-
TGTGCCAGCAGCTTGAAGGGTTCGGTTGGCTACACCTTC	CASSLKGSVGYTF	TRBJ1-2	TRBV7-9	13	-	-
TGTGCCAGCAGCCCCGGACAGGGGGCGACAACTAATGAAAAACTGTTTTTT	CASSPGQGATTNEKLFF	TRBJ1-4	TRBV5-4	17	TRBD1	-
TGTGCCAGCAGTGAGAGCGGGAGGTACAATGAGCAGTTCTTC	CASSESGRYNEQFF	TRBJ2-1	TRBV25-1	14	TRBD2	many
TGTGCCAGCAGCTTACCCCAGGGACATTCACCCCTCCACTTT	CASSLPQGHSPLHF	TRBJ1-6	TRBV5-6	14	-	-
TGTGCCAGCGTCCCCAGGGGGTCCACAGATACGCAGTATTTT	CASVPRGSTDTQYF	TRBJ2-3	TRBV7-2	14	TRBD1	-
TGCGCCAGCAGTGTACTAGCGGGAGTCTACGAGCAGTACTTC	CASSVLAGVYEQYF	TRBJ2-7	TRBV10-1	14	TRBD2	-
TGTGCCAGCAGCCACCCCAGCGGGAGCTCAGCCAAAAACATTCAGTACTTC	CASSHPSGSSAKNIQYF	TRBJ2-4	TRBV4-2	17	TRBD2	once
TGTGCCAGCAGTTTGATGTGGCGGGATGGCTACACCTTC	CASSLMWRDGYTF	TRBJ1-2	TRBV6-6	13	-	-
TGTGCCAGCAGCCGGACTAGCGGGAGCAATGAGCAGTTCTTC	CASSRTSGSNEQFF	TRBJ2-1	TRBV7-2	14	TRBD2	-
TGTGCCAGTAGTATATGGGGGGCTGAAAAACTGTTTTTT	CASSIWGAEKLFF	TRBJ1-4	TRBV19	13	-	-
TGTGCTAGTGGTTTGGTACCGGGGGCTCTGTTCTTC	CASGLVPGALFF	TRBJ2-1	TRBV12-5	12	-	-
TGTGCCAGCAGCCAAGACCTACACTCTTACGAGCAGTACTTC	CASSQDLHSYEQYF	TRBJ2-7	TRBV4-2	14	-	-
TGTGCCAGCAGTTTCGTACAGGGGCGCTCCTACGAGCAGTACTTC	CASSFVQGRSYEQYF	TRBJ2-7	TRBV28	15	TRBD1	-
TGTGCCATCAGCCGAGACGGAGTTAACTATGGCTACACCTTC	CAISRDGVNYGYTF	TRBJ1-2	TRBV10-3	14	-	-
TGTGCCATCAGTGAGGGCAGACAGAACACTGAAGCTTTCTTT	CAISEGRQNTEAFF	TRBJ1-1	TRBV10-3	14	-	few
TGTGCCAGCAGTGAAGCGCGGGGCAGCGAGCAGTACTTC	CASSEARGSEQYF	TRBJ2-7	TRBV6-1	13	-	-
TGTGCCAGCAGTTTGCCCGGAGGCAGGGACGAGCAGTACTTC	CASSLPGGRDEQYF	TRBJ2-7	TRBV28	14	-	-
TGTGCCAGTAGCCCCGGCAGGGGGTCCTACGAGCAGTACTTC	CASSPGRGSYEQYF	TRBJ2-7	TRBV19	14	TRBD1	-
TGCGCCAGCAGCCTCGATGTGGATAGCACAGATACGCAGTATTTT	CASSLDVDSTDTQYF	TRBJ2-3	TRBV4-3	15	-	-
TGTGCCAGCAGCTCTGGACTAGGCCAATACAATGAGCAGTTCTTC	CASSSGLGQYNEQFF	TRBJ2-1	TRBV7-3	15	TRBD2	-
TGCGCCAGCGGACAACCTAGCACAGATACGCAGTATTTT	CASGQPSTDTQYF	TRBJ2-3	TRBV10-1	13	-	-